What follows is one T cell receptor beta chain and its context. In the original analysis: The authors estimated nucleated cell counts from reference gene primer amplification. Method: immunoSEQ multiplex PCR; TCRdb's copy keeps in-frame clones and lacks some. That table supplies the V and J calls and clone size; D and trimming were determined from the DNA. The sample includes about 210,000 clones, 86% of them seen just once. This CDR3 is built from 15 residues. Germline CDR1 LNHDA, CDR2 SQIVND (reference sequence). V lost 1 base to trimming and J lost 2 bases, with 9 bases between them. This sample was included in a study of blood T cell repertoires in COVID-19. Clinical histories supplied by participants themselves formed the basis of cohort assignment.

The genes are TRBV19 and TRBJ1-5; D possibly corresponds to TRBD1 (5 bases). The origin of this receptor is a man in his forties with acute COVID-19. The sample consisted of PBMCs or T cells enriched from blood (not recorded which). For the CDR3, the DNA is TGTGCCAGTAGTATAGTCAGGGAGGGCAATCAGCCCCAGCATTTT. Encoded protein: CASSIVREGNQPQHF. The whole variable domain, remainder taken from reference TRBV19 and TRBJ1-5, is DGGITQSPKYLFRKEGQNVTLSCEQNLNHDAMYWYRQDPGQGLRLIYYSQIVNDFQKGDIAEGYSVSREKKESFPLTVTSAQKNPTAFYLCASSIVREGNQPQHFGDGTRLSIL.